One sample yielded the 24 T cell receptor beta chains listed below, sequenced in a study of T cells after yellow fever vaccination. TCRdb redid the calling of the 5' RACE reads with MiXCR, one entry per CDR3 protein. The sample has 450,000 to 550,000 distinct CDR3 sequences, about 19% seen once. The sample consisted of PBMCs, taken 15 days after the yellow fever booster vaccination. These receptors were taken from a man aged 25 to 45 who received the YFV17D yellow fever vaccine.

This clonotype was picked up a small number of times. This chain joins TRBV5-1 and TRBJ2-1; possibly TRBD2 for D (5 bases). CDR3 size: 14 residues. Trimming took 2 bases from V and 5 from J, leaving 11 bases between them. The germline V gene encodes CDR1 SGHRS and CDR2 YFSETQ. The CDR3 DNA follows: TGCGCCAGCAGCTTTAAGCGGCCCGACAATGAGCAGTTCTTC. Protein sequence: CASSFKRPDNEQFF.

Many counts were recorded for this clonotype. This rearrangement joins TRBV10-2 to TRBJ2-7; 12 bases are a match to TRBD2. J gave up 1 base and V 7 bases, and 8 bases lay outside the gene matches. Germline CDR1 reads WSHSY; CDR2 reads SAAADI. This CDR3 is built from 16 residues. The CDR3 DNA reads as TGCGCCAGCACGCTCGGGACTAGCGGGTTTTCCTACGAGCAGTACTTC. Amino acids: CASTLGTSGFSYEQYF.

The genes are TRBV2 and TRBJ2-1; 13 bases match TRBD2. Germline lookup yields CDR1 SNHLY and CDR2 FYNNEI. There are 16 residues in the CDR3. V trimming: 7 bases; J trimming: 9 bases; junction bases outside the gene matches: 12. This CDR3 is CASTSVMWTSGSEQFF. CDR3 sequence (DNA): TGTGCCAGCACTTCCGTGATGTGGACTAGCGGGAGTGAGCAGTTCTTC. The full variable domain, with the rest looked up from reference TRBV2 and TRBJ2-1, is EPEVTQTPSHQVTQMGQEVILRCVPISNHLYFYWYRQILGQKVEFLVSFYNNEISEKSEIFDDQFSVERPDGSNFTLKIRSTKLEDSAMYFCASTSVMWTSGSEQFFGPGTRLTVL.

This clonotype appeared a few times. The chain links TRBV6-5 to TRBJ2-5; D may correspond to TRBD1 or TRBD2 (5 bases each). The length of the CDR3 is 14 residues. V dropped 2 bases and J dropped 5 bases, with 12 bases sitting between them. Germline V gene data show CDR1 as MNHEY and CDR2 as SVGAGI. The CDR3 reads CASSYPGGVETQYF. Written as DNA, the CDR3 is TGTGCCAGCAGTTACCCTGGGGGTGTGGAGACCCAGTACTTC.

The V and J genes are TRBV11-1 and TRBJ2-6; 8 bases align to TRBD1. Germline V gene data show CDR1 as SGHAT and CDR2 as FQDESV (reference sequence). Losses at the gene ends were 7 bases for V and 3 bases for J; bases not matched to a gene: 17. The CDR3 has 19 residues. CDR3 coding DNA: TGTGCCAGCATCAGGACAGGGACGGATAGCTTGGTTGGGGCCAACGTCCTGACTTTC. Encoded protein: CASIRTGTDSLVGANVLTF.

This clonotype was observed many times. V gene TRBV29-1 combines with J gene TRBJ2-7, with 7 bases identical to TRBD2. The CDR3 is 12 amino acids. Germline CDR1 reads SQVTM; CDR2 reads ANQGSEA. Losses at the gene ends were 4 bases for V and 2 bases for J; bases not matched to a gene: 2. The CDR3, as DNA: TGCAGCGTTGGGGGAGGGACCTACGAGCAGTACTTC. This encodes CSVGGGTYEQYF.

V usage is TRBV12-3 or TRBV12-4 and J usage is TRBJ2-2; the D is unclear. The CDR3 loop spans 15 amino acids. Deletions cut 10 bases from V and 3 bases from J, with 18 bases between. CDR3 sequence (DNA): TGTGCCATCCCGATGTGGGGTGCGGACACCGGGGAGCTGTTTTTT. Protein: CAIPMWGADTGELFF.

This clonotype was counted a few times. The chain's CDR3 is CASSQGSSGSFEQFF. The CDR3 DNA reads as TGCGCCAGCAGCCAAGGGAGTAGCGGGAGCTTTGAGCAGTTCTTC. This chain joins TRBV4-3 and TRBJ2-1, with 9 bases that match TRBD2. Germline CDR1 reads LGHNA; CDR2 reads YSLEER. J gave up 9 bases and V 1 base, and 7 bases lay outside the gene matches. This CDR3 comprises 15 residues.

This clonotype was detected a few times. The chain uses TRBV10-3 and TRBJ2-3; D is unclear. Germline loops: CDR1 ENHRY, CDR2 SYGVKD. V shed 3 bases and J shed 0 bases, with 4 bases lying between them. The CDR3 extends over 13 amino acids. The CDR3 reads CAISDSSTDTQYF. The CDR3 DNA follows: TGTGCCATCAGTGATAGTAGCACAGATACGCAGTATTTT.

This clonotype was found a few times. The chain links TRBV12-3 or TRBV12-4 to TRBJ2-2, with D possibly TRBD2 on 7 matching bases. CDR3 length: 16 amino acids. Trimming left V 3 bases short and J 4 bases short, with 15 bases between. The CDR3 nucleotides read TGTGCCAGCAGTTTGGAGGGGGGGGTGGCCACCGGGGAGCTGTTTTTT. Amino acids: CASSLEGGVATGELFF.

This clonotype was recorded a few times. The V gene is TRBV5-1, the J gene TRBJ1-2, with D uncertain. From germline, CDR1 is SGHRS and CDR2 YFSETQ. The ends were cut back, 0 bases at V and 8 bases at J, with 8 bases in the middle. CDR3 size: 12 residues. CDR3 protein: CASSLGQRGYTF. CDR3 bases: TGCGCCAGCAGCTTGGGGCAGCGGGGCTACACCTTC.

This clonotype turned up a few times. The chain carries TRBV11-3 and TRBJ2-1; D gene uncertain. CDR1 is SGHNT, CDR2 YENEEA, per germline. The CDR3 is 12 residues long. With 1 base removed from V and 8 bases from J, the gap between germline ends came to 6 bases. The CDR3 here is CASSLVGHEQFF. CDR3 DNA: TGTGCCAGCAGCTTAGTCGGGCATGAGCAGTTCTTC.

This chain joins TRBV7-3 and TRBJ2-5; D tentatively reads TRBD1 or TRBD2 (5 bases each). V gave up 4 bases and J gave up 4 bases, with 16 bases separating them. CDR1 is SGHTA, CDR2 FQGTGA, per germline. The CDR3 contains 15 residues. The CDR3 DNA follows: TGTGCCAGCAGCTCAACCGGGACCGTGGTAGAGACCCAGTACTTC. It encodes CASSSTGTVVETQYF.

This clonotype was seen repeatedly, ten times or more. V is TRBV5-6 and J is TRBJ2-3; no reliable D call. The CDR3 is made up of 15 amino acids. The germline V and J ends were trimmed by 0 bases and 1 base, with 9 bases remaining between them. Germline loops: CDR1 SGHDT, CDR2 YYEEEE. The CDR3 DNA sequence: TGTGCCAGCAGCTTGGTAGTTCGCGGCACAGATACGCAGTATTTT. It yields the protein CASSLVVRGTDTQYF.

This clonotype was seen more than once but under ten times. The gene calls are TRBV29-1 and TRBJ2-5, with D perhaps given as TRBD1 or TRBD2 (5 bases each). This CDR3 comprises 12 residues. V was pared by 8 bases and J by 4 bases, with 14 bases between. The germline V gene encodes CDR1 SQVTM and CDR2 ANQGSEA. For the CDR3, the DNA is TGCAGCTTTCAGGGACCTCGAGAGACCCAGTACTTC. Translating gives CSFQGPRETQYF.

This clonotype has just a few counts. The chain has TRBV9 and TRBJ2-3, with 8 bases matching TRBD1. V dropped 4 bases and J dropped 0; count of bases not matched to a gene: 10. Germline lookup yields CDR1 SGDLS and CDR2 YYNGEE. CDR3 length: 17 amino acids. The CDR3 nucleotides are TGTGCCAGCAGCATATGGACAGGGTCGGGGAGCACAGATACGCAGTATTTT. Its translation: CASSIWTGSGSTDTQYF.

This clonotype was counted between two and nine times. The CDR3 here is CASSVRGTQYF. The CDR3 coding sequence is TGTGCCAGCAGCGTCAGAGGGACCCAGTACTTC. The chain couples TRBV7-2 to TRBJ2-5, with unresolved D. The germline gives CDR1 SGHTA, CDR2 FQGNSA. V was clipped by 5 bases and J by 7 bases, with 8 bases between them. The CDR3 sequence is 11 residues long.

This clonotype has a handful of counts. The rearrangement joins TRBV15 to TRBJ2-7; possibly TRBD1 for D (6 bases). Between the trimmed V and J ends, which lost 5 bases and 3 bases, there was a span of 8 bases. In germline, CDR1 is LNHNV, CDR2 YYDKDF (reference sequence). This CDR3 spans 12 amino acids. CDR3 in amino acids: CATSGGFYEQYF. DNA for the CDR3: TGTGCCACCAGCGGGGGCTTCTACGAGCAGTACTTC. The whole variable domain, remainder taken from reference TRBV15 and TRBJ2-7, is DAMVIQNPRYQVTQFGKPVTLSCSQTLNHNVMYWYQQKSSQAPKLLFHYYDKDFNNEADTPDNFQSRRPNTSFCFLDIRSPGLGDTAMYLCATSGGFYEQYFGPGTRLTVT.

This rearrangement joins TRBV7-2 to TRBJ1-4; unclear D gene. The CDR3 sequence is 14 residues long. Germline V gives CDR1 SGHTA, CDR2 FQGNSA. V shed 5 bases and J shed 5 bases, with 12 bases lying between them. The CDR3, as DNA: TGTGCCAGCAGCCCTTACAGAAACAATGAAAAACTGTTTTTT. The encoded protein is CASSPYRNNEKLFF.

The chain couples TRBV6-1 to TRBJ1-5, with 10 bases matching TRBD1. V trimming: 4 bases; J trimming: 0 bases; junction bases outside the gene matches: 0. From germline, CDR1 is MNHNS and CDR2 SASEGT. The CDR3 is made up of 15 amino acids. CDR3 in amino acids: CASSGDRGSNQPQHF. CDR3 sequence (DNA): TGTGCCAGCAGTGGGGACAGGGGTAGCAATCAGCCCCAGCATTTT.

The genes are TRBV18 and TRBJ2-7, with 9 bases fitting TRBD1. Looked up from germline, CDR1 is KGHSH and CDR2 is LQKENI. After removal of 3 bases from V and 4 bases from J, the junction contained 7 bases not matched to a gene. The CDR3 covers 15 residues. The CDR3 bases are TGTGCCAGCTCACCTGACAGGGGGTACGGGTACGAGCAGTACTTC. Translating gives CASSPDRGYGYEQYF.

This clonotype has just a few counts. The chain employs TRBV15 and TRBJ2-1; D possibly corresponds to TRBD1 (5 bases). This CDR3 region has 14 residues. The ends were cut back, 5 bases at V and 9 bases at J, with 17 bases in the middle. Germline V lookup: CDR1 LNHNV, CDR2 YYDKDF (reference sequence). The CDR3 here is CATSASLGVPEQFF. The CDR3 coding sequence is TGTGCCACCAGCGCCAGCCTAGGGGTACCTGAGCAGTTCTTC.

This sequence joins TRBV19 and TRBJ2-7; either TRBD1 or TRBD2 may supply D (5 bases each). Trimming took off 3 bases at V and 3 bases at J, with 15 bases between the two ends. CDR1 and CDR2 (germline): LNHDA, SQIVND (reference sequence). This CDR3 has 15 amino acids. The CDR3 nucleotides read TGTGCCAGTAGTATGGGGGACGGAGATTTCTACGAGCAGTACTTC. Residues: CASSMGDGDFYEQYF.

The chain is built from TRBV5-1 and TRBJ2-7, with 7 bases fitting TRBD1. With V trimmed by 0 bases and J by 0 bases, 6 bases remained unmatched. The germline V gene has CDR1 SGHRS and CDR2 YFSETQ. This CDR3 comprises 16 residues. In DNA form, the CDR3 reads TGCGCCAGCAGCTTGGCCCGAGCAGGGGGCTCCTACGAGCAGTACTTC. Translating gives CASSLARAGGSYEQYF. The full variable domain, in which reference TRBV5-1 and TRBJ2-7 provide the parts outside the CDR3, is KAGVTQTPRYLIKTRGQQVTLSCSPISGHRSVSWYQQTPGQGLQFLFEYFSETQRNKGNFPGRFSGRQFSNSRSEMNVSTLELGDSALYLCASSLARAGGSYEQYFGPGTRLTVT.